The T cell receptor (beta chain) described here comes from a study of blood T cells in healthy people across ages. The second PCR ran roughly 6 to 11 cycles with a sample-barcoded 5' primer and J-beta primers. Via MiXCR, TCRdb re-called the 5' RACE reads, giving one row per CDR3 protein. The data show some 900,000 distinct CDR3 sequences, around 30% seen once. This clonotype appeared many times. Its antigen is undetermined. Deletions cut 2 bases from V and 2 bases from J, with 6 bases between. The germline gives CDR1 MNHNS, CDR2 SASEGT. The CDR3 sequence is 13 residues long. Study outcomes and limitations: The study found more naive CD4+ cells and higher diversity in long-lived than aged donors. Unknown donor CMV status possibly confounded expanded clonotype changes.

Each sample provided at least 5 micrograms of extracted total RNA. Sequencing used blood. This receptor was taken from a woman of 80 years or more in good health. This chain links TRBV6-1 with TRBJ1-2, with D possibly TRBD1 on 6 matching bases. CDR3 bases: TGTGCCAGCAGTGAAAGGGGGAACTATGGCTACACCTTC. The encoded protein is CASSERGNYGYTF.